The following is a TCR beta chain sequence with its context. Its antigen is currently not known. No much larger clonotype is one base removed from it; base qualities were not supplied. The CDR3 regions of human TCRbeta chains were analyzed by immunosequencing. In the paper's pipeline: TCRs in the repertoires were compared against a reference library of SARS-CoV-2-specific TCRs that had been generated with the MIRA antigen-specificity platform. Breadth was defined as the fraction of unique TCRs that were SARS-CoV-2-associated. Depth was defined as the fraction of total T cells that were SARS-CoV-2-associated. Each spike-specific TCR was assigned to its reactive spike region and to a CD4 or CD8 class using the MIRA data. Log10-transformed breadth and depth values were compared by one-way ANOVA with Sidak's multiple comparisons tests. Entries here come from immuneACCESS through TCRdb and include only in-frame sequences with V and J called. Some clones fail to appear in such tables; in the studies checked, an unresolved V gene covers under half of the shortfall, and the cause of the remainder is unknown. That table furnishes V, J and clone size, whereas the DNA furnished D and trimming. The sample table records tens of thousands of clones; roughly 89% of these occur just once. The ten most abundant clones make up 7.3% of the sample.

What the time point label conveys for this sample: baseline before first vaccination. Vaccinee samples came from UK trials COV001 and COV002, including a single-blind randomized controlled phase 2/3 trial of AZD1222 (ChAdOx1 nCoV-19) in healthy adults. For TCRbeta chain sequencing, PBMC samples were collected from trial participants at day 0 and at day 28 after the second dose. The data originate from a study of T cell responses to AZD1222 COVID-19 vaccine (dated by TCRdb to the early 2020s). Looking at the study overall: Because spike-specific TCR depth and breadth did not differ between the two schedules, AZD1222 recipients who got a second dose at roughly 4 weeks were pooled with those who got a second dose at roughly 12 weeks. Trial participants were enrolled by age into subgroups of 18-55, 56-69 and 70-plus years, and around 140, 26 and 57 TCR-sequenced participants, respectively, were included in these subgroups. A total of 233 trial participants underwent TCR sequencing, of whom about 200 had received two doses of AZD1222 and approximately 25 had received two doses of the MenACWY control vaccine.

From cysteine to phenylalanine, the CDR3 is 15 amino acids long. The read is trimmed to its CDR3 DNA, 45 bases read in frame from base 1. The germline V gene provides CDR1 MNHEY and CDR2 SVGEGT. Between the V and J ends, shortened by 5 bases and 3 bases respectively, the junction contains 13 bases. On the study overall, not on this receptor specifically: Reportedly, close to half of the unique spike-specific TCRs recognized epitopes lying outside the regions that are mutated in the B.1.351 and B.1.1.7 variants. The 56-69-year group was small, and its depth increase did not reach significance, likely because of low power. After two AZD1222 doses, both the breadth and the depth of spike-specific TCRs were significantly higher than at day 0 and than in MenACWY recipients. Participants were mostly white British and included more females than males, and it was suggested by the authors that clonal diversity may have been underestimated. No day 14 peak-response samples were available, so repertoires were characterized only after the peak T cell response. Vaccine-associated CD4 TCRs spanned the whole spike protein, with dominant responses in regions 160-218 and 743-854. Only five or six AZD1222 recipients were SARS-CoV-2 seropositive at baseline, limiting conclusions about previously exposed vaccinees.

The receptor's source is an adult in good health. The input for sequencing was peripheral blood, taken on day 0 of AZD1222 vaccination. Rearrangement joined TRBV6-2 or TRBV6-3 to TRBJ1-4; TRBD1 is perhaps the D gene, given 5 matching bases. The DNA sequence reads TGTGCCAGCAGTAATAATCGAGGGGCTAATGAAAAACTGTTTTTT. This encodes CASSNNRGANEKLFF.